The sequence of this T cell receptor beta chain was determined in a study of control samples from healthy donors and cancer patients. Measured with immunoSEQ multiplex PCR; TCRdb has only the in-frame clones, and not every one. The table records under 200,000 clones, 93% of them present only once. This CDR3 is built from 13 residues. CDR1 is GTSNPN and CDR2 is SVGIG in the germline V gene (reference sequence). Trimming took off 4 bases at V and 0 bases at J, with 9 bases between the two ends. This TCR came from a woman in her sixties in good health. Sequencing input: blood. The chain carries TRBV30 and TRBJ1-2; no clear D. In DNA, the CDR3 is TGTGCCTGGATGGTTCGGACTAACTATGGCTACACCTTC. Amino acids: CAWMVRTNYGYTF.